This T cell receptor (beta chain) was observed in a study of regulatory T cells in long-lasting Graves disease. Noted time point: newly diagnosed GD, antithyroid drugs for less than 3 months. Following extraction of RNA from PBMCs, that RNA was used to make the TCR library. Assembly of TCR beta libraries relied on iRepertoire HTBI primers together with Arm-PCR of CDR3 regions. TCRdb re-called the multiplex PCR reads through MiXCR, storing one row per CDR3 protein. The sample shows hundreds of thousands of distinct CDR3 sequences, roughly 13% of them seen only once. The CDR3 contains 14 residues. V lost 4 bases and J 3 bases, leaving 12 bases between the germline ends. Germline CDR1 and CDR2: LGHNT and FRNRAP. This clonotype was seen at least ten times. A further study also used this sample, focusing on T cells in Graves' hyperthyroidism and ophthalmopathy.

The origin of this receptor is a young man with Graves disease. The sequenced sample was peripheral blood mononuclear cells (PBMCs), obtained at new diagnosis, from a patient treated with antithyroid drugs. The chain links TRBV12-5 to TRBJ1-2, with D perhaps TRBD1 (5 bases). The CDR3: CASGSRDVYYGYTF. CDR3 coding DNA: TGTGCTAGTGGTTCTCGGGACGTTTACTATGGCTACACCTTC.